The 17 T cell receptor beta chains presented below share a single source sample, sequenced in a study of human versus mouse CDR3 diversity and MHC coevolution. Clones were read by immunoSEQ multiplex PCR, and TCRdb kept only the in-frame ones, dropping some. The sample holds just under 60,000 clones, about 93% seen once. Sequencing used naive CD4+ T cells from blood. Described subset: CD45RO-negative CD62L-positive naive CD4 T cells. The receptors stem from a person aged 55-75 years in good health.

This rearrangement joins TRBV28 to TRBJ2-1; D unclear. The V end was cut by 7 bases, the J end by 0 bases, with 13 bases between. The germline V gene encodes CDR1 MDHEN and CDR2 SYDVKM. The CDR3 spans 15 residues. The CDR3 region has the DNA TGTGCCAGCACCCTATACACAGCCTCCTACAATGAGCAGTTCTTC. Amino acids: CASTLYTASYNEQFF.

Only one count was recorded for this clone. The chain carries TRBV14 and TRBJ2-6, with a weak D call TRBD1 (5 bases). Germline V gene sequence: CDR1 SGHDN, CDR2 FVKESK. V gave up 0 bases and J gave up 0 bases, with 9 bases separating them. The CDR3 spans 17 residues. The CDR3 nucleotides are TGTGCCAGCAGCCAAGATCAGGGATACTCTGGGGCCAACGTCCTGACTTTC. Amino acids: CASSQDQGYSGANVLTF.

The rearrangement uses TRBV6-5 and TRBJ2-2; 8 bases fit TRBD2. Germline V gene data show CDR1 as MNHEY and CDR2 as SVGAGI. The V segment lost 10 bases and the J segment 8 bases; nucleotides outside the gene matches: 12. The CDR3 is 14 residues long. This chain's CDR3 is CATSGLVLGGELFF. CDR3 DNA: TGTGCCACATCGGGACTAGTGCTAGGAGGGGAGCTGTTTTTT.

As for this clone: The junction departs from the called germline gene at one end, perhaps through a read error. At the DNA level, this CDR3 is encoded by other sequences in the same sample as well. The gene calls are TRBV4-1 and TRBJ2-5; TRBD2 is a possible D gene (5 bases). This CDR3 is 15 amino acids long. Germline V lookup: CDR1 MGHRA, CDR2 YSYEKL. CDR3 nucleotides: TGCGCCAGCAGCCAAGTTCGGGGTTGGCAAGAAACCCAGTACTTC. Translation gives CASSQVRGWQETQYF.

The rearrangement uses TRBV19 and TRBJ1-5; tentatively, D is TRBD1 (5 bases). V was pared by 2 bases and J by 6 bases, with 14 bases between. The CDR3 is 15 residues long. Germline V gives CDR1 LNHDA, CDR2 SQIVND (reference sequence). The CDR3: CASSIPPGSSQPQHF. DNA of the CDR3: TGTGCCAGTAGTATACCCCCAGGGTCTAGTCAGCCCCAGCATTTT.

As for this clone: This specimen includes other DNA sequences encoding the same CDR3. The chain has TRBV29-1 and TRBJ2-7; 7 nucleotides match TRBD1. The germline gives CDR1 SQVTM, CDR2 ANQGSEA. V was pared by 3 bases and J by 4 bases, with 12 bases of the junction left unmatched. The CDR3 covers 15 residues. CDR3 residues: CSVEGKTGSSYEQYF. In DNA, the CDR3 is TGCAGCGTTGAGGGGAAGACAGGGTCATCGTACGAGCAGTACTTC.

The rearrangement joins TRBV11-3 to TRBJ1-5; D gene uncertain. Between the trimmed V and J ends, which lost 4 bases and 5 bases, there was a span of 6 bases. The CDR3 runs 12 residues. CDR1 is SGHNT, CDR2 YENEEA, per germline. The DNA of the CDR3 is TGTGCCAGCAGCTCCCGAGATCAGCCCCAGCATTTT. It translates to CASSSRDQPQHF.

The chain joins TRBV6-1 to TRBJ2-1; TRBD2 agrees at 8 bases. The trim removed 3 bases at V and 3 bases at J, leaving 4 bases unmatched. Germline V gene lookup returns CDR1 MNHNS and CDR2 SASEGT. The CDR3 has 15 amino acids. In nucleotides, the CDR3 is TGTGCCAGCAGTGACAGCGGGAGTGGCTACAATGAGCAGTTCTTC. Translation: CASSDSGSGYNEQFF.

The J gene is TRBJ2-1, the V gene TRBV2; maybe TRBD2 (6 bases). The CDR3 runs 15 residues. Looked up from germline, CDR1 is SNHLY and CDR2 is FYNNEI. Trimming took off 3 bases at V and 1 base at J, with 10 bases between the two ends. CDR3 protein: CASSDRGGSYNEQFF. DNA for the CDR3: TGTGCCAGCAGTGACCGGGGAGGTTCCTACAATGAGCAGTTCTTC.

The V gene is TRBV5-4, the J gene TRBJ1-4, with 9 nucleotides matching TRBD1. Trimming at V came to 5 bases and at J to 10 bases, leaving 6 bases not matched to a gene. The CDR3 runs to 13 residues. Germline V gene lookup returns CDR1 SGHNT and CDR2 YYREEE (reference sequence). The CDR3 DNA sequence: TGTGCCAGCAGTCGGGACAGGGAAGGAAAACTGTTTTTT. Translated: CASSRDREGKLFF.

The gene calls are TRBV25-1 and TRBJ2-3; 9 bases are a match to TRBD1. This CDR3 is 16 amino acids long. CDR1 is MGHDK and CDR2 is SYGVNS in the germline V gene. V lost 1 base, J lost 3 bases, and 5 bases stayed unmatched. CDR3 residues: CASSELGQGKTDTQYF. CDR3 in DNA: TGTGCCAGCAGTGAATTGGGACAGGGAAAAACAGATACGCAGTATTTT.

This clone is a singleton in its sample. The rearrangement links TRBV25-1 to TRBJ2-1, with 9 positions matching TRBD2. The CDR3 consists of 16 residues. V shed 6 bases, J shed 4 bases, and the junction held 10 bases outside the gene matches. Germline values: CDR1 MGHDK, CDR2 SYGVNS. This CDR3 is CASRGPTSGLYNEQFF. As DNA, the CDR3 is TGTGCCAGCAGAGGCCCGACTAGCGGCTTATACAATGAGCAGTTCTTC.

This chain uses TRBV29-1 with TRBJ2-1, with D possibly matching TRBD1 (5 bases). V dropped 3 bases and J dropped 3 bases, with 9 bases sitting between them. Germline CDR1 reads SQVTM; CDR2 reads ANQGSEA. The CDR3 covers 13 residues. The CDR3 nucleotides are TGCAGCGTTGACAGGGCGAACTACAATGAGCAGTTCTTC. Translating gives CSVDRANYNEQFF.

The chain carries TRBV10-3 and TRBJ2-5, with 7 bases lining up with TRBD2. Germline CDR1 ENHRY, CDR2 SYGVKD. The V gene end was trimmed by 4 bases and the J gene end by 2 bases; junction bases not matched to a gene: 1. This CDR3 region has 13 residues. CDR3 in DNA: TGTGCCATCAGTGGGGGGGGGCAAGAGACCCAGTACTTC. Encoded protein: CAISGGGQETQYF.

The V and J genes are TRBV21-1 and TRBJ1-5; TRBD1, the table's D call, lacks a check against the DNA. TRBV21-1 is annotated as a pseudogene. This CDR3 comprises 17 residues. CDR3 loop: CASSKGGQGASNQPQHF. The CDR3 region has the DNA TGTGCCAGCAGCAAAGGGGGACAGGGGGCTAGCAATCAGCCCCAGCATTTT.

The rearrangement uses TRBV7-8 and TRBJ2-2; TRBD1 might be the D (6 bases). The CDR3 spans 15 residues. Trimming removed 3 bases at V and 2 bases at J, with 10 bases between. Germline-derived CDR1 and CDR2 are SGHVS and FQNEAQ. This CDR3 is CASSFRDTNTGELFF. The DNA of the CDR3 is TGTGCCAGCAGCTTCCGGGACACCAACACCGGGGAGCTGTTTTTT.

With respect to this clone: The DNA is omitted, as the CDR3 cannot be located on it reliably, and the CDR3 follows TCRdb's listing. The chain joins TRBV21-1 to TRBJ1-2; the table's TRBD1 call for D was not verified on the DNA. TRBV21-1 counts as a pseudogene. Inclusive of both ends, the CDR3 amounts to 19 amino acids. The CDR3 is CASSKRRVGQGAINYGYTF.